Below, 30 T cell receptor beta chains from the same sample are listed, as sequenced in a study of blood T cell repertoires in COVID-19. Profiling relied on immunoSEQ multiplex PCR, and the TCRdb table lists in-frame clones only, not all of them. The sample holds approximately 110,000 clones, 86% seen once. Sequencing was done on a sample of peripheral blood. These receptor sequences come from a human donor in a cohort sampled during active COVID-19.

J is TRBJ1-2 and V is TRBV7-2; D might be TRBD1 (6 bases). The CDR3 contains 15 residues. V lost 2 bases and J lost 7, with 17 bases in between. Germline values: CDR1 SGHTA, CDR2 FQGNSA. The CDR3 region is CASSLTQTGPGGYTF. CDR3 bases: TGTGCCAGCAGCTTAACACAAACAGGGCCCGGTGGCTACACCTTC.

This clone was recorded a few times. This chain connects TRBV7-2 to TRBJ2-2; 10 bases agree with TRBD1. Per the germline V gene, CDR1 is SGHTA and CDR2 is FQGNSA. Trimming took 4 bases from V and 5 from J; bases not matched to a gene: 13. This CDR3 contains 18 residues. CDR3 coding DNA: TGTGCCAGCAGCTATTTAATTGGACAGGGGGTGGGGACCGGGGAGCTGTTTTTT. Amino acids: CASSYLIGQGVGTGELFF.

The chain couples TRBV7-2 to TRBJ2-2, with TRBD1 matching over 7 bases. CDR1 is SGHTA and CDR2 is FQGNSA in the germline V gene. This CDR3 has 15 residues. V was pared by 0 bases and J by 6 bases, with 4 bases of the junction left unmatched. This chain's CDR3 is CASSLAPDRAGELFF. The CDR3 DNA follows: TGTGCCAGCAGCTTAGCACCAGACAGGGCCGGGGAGCTGTTTTTT.

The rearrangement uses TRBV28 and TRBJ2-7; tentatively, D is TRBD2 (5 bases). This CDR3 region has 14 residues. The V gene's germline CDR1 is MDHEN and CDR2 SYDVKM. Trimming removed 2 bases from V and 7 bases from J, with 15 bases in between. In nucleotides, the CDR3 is TGTGCCAGCAGTTTAAGCGGACGGTTCTGGGAGCAGTACTTC. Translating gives CASSLSGRFWEQYF. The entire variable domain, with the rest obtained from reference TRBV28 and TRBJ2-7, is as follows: DVKVTQSSRYLVKRTGEKVFLECVQDMDHENMFWYRQDPGLGLRLIYFSYDVKMKEKGDIPEGYSVSREKKERFSLILESASTNQTSMYLCASSLSGRFWEQYFGPGTRLTVT.

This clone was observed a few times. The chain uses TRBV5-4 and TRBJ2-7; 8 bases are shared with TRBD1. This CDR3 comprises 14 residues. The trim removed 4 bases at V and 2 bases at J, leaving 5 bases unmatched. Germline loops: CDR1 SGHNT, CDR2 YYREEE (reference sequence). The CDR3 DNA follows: TGTGCCAGCAGCGGGACAGGAGAAGCCTACGAGCAGTACTTC. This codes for CASSGTGEAYEQYF.

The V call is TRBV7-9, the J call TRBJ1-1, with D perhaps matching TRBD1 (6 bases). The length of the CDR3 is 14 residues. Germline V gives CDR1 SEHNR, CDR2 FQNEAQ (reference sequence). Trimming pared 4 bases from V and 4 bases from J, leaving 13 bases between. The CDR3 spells CASSSRGLPTEAFF. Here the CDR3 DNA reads TGTGCCAGCAGCTCGCGGGGGCTTCCCACTGAAGCTTTCTTT.

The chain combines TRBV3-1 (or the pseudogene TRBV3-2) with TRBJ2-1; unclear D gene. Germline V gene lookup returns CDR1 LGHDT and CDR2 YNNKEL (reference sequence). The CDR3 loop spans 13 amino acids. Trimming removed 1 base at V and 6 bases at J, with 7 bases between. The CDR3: CASSQAPGNEQFF. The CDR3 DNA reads TGTGCCAGCAGCCAAGCCCCAGGCAATGAGCAGTTCTTC.

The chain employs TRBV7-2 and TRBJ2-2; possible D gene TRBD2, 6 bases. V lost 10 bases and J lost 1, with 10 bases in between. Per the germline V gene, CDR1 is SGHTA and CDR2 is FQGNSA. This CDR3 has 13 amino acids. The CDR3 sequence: CATGRENTGELFF. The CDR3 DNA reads TGTGCCACGGGGCGGGAGAACACCGGGGAGCTGTTTTTT. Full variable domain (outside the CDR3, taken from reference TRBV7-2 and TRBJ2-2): GAGVSQSPSNKVTEKGKDVELRCDPISGHTALYWYRQSLGQGLEFLIYFQGNSAPDKSGLPSDRFSAERTGGSVSTLTIQRTQQEDSAVYLCATGRENTGELFFGEGSRLTVL.

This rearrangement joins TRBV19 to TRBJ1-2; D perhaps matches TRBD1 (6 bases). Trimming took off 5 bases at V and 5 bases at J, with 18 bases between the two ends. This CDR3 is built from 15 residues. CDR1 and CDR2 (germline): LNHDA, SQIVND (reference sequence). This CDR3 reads CASSEYSGTRYGYTF. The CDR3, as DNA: TGTGCCAGTAGTGAATACTCCGGGACAAGATATGGCTACACCTTC.

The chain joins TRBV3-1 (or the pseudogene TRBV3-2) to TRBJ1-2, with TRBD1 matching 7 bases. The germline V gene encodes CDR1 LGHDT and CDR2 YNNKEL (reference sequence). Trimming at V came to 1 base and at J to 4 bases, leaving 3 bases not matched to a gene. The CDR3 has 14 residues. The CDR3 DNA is TGTGCCAGCAGCCAAGTTCCAGGGGGCTATGGCTACACCTTC. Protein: CASSQVPGGYGYTF.

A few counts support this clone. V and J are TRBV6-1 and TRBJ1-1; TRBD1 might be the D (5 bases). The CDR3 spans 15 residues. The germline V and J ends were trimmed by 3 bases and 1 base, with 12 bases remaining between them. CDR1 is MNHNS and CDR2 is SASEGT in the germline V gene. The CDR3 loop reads CASSDLSRENTEAFF. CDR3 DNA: TGTGCCAGCAGTGACCTTTCCAGGGAGAACACTGAAGCTTTCTTT.

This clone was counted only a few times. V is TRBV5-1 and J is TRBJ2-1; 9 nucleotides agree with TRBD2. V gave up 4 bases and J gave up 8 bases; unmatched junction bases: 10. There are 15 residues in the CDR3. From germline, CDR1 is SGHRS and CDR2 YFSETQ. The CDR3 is CASSRAGTSKDEQFF. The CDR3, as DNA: TGCGCCAGCAGCCGGGCCGGGACTAGCAAGGATGAGCAGTTCTTC.

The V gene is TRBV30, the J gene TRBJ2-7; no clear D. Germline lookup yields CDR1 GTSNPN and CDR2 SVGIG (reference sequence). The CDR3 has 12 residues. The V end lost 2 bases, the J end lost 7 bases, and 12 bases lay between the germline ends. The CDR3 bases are TGTGCCTGGAGTACGACATTTTGGGAGCAGTACTTC. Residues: CAWSTTFWEQYF.

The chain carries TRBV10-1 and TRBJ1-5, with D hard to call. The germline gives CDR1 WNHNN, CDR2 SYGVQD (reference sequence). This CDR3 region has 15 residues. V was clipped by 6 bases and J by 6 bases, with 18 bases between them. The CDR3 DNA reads TGCGCCAGCAGCCGTGGTTCAAATGCGGGTCAGCCCCAGCATTTT. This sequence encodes CASSRGSNAGQPQHF.

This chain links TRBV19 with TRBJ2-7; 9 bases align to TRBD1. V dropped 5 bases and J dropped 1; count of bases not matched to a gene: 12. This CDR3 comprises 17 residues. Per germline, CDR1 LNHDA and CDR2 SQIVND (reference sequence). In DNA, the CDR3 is TGTGCCAGTAGTCGCACTTTAGGACAGGGGATTTCCTACGAGCAGTACTTC. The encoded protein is CASSRTLGQGISYEQYF.

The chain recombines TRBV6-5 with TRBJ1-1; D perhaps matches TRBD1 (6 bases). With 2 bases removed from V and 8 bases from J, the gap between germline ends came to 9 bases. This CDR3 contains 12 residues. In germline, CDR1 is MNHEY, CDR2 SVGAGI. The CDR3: CASSYTGTEAFF. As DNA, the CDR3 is TGTGCCAGCAGTTACACCGGGACAGAAGCTTTCTTT.

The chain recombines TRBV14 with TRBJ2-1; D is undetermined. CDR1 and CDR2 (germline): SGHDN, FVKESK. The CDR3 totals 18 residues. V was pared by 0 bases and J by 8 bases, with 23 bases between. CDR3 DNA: TGTGCCAGCAGCCAAGAAGATTGGGCCAGTAATAATCTGGATGAGCAGTTCTTC. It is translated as CASSQEDWASNNLDEQFF. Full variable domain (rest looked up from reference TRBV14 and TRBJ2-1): EAGVTQFPSHSVIEKGQTVTLRCDPISGHDNLYWYRRVMGKEIKFLLHFVKESKQDESGMPNNRFLAERTGGTYSTLKVQPAELEDSGVYFCASSQEDWASNNLDEQFFGPGTRLTVL.

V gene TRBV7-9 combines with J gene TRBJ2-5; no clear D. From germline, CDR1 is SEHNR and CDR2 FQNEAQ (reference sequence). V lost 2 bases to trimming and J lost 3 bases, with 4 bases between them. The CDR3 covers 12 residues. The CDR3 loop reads CASSLIKETQYF. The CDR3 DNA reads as TGTGCCAGCAGCTTAATAAAAGAGACCCAGTACTTC.

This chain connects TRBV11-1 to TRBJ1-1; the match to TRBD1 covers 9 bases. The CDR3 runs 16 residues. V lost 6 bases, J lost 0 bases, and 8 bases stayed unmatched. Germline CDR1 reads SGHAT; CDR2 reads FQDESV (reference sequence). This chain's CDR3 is CASRSTGGSMNTEAFF. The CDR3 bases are TGTGCCAGCAGGTCAACAGGGGGCTCGATGAACACTGAAGCTTTCTTT.

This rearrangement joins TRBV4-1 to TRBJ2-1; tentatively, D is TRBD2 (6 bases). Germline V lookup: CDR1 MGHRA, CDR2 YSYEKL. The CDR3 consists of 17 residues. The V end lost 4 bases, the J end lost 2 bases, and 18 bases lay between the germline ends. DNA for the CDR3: TGCGCCAGCAGCCTAGAACCCGGGGCGGGGACCTACAATGAGCAGTTCTTC. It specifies CASSLEPGAGTYNEQFF.

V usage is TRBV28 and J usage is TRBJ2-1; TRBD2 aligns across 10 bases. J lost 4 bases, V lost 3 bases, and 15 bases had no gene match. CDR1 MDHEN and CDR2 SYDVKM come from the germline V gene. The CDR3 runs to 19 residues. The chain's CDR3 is CASSLQARLAGERYNEQFF. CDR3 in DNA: TGTGCCAGCAGTTTGCAAGCCCGTCTAGCGGGAGAGCGGTACAATGAGCAGTTCTTC.

This CDR3 reads CASSRLAGLGEQFF. CDR3 bases: TGTGCCAGCAGTAGACTAGCGGGACTCGGTGAGCAGTTCTTC. V is TRBV2 and J is TRBJ2-1; 11 positions match TRBD2. The CDR3 is made up of 14 amino acids. Germline V gene lookup returns CDR1 SNHLY and CDR2 FYNNEI. V gave up 5 bases and J gave up 9 bases; unmatched junction bases: 6.

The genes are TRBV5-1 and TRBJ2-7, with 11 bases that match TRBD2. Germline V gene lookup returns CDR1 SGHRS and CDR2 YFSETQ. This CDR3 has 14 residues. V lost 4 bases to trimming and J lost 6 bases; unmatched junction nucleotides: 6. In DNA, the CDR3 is TGCGCCAGCAGCGCCGACGGGACTAGCGGCGAGCAGTACTTC. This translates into CASSADGTSGEQYF.

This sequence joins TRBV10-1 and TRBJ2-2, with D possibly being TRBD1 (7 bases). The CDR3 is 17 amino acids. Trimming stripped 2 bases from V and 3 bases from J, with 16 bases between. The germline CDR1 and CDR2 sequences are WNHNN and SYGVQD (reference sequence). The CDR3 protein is CASSEGQAAGYTGELFF. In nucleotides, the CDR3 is TGCGCCAGCAGTGAGGGACAGGCGGCGGGATACACCGGGGAGCTGTTTTTT.

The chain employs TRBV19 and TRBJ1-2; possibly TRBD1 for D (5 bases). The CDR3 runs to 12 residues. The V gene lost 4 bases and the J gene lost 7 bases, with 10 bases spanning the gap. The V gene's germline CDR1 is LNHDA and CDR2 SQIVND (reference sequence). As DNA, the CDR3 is TGTGCCAGTAGTAAGACAGTTCTTGGCTACACCTTC. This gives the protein CASSKTVLGYTF. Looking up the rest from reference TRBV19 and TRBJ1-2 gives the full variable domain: DGGITQSPKYLFRKEGQNVTLSCEQNLNHDAMYWYRQDPGQGLRLIYYSQIVNDFQKGDIAEGYSVSREKKESFPLTVTSAQKNPTAFYLCASSKTVLGYTFGSGTRLTVV.

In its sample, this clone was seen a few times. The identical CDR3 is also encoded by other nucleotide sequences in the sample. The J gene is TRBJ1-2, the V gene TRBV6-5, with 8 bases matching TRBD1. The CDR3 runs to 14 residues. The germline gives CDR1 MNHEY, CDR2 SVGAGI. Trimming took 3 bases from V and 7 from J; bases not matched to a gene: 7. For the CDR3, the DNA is TGTGCCAGCAGTTATACCGGACAGGGCTCTGGCTACACCTTC. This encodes CASSYTGQGSGYTF.

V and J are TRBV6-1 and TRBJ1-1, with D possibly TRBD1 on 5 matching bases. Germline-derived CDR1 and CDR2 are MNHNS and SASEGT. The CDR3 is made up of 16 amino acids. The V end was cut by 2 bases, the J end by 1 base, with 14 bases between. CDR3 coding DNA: TGTGCCAGCAGTGAAAGGTCGGGGGAGGGGAACACTGAAGCTTTCTTT. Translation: CASSERSGEGNTEAFF.

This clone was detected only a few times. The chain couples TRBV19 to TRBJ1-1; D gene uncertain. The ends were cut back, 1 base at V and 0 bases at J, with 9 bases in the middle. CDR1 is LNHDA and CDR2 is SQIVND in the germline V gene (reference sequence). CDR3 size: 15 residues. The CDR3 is CASSIVRLMNTEAFF. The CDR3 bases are TGTGCCAGTAGTATAGTCAGACTGATGAACACTGAAGCTTTCTTT.

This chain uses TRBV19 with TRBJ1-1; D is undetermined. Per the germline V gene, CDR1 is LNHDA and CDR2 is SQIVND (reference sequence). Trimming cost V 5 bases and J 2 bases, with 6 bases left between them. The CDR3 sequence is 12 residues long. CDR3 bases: TGTGCCAGTAGTTATGGCAACACTGAAGCTTTCTTT. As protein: CASSYGNTEAFF.

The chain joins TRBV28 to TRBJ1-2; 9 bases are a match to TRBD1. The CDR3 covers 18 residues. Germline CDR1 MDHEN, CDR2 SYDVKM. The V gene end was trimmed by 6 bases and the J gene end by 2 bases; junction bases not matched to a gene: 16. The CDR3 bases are TGTGCCAGCAGAATCTTTGGGGGAGGGACAGGGTACAACTATGGCTACACCTTC. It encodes CASRIFGGGTGYNYGYTF.